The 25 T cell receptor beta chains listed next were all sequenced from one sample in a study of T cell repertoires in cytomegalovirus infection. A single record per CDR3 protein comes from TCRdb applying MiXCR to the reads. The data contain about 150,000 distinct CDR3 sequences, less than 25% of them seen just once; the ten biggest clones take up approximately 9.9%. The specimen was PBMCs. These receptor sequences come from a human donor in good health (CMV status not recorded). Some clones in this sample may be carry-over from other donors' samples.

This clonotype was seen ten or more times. CDR3 sequence: CASSRNRGRGETQYF. In DNA form, the CDR3 reads TGTGCCAGCAGCCGGAACAGGGGGCGCGGAGAGACCCAGTACTTC. The gene calls are TRBV7-2 and TRBJ2-5; TRBD1 matches 9 bases. CDR1 SGHTA and CDR2 FQGNSA come from the germline V gene. V lost 5 bases, J lost 4 bases, and 8 bases stayed unmatched. The CDR3 has 15 residues.

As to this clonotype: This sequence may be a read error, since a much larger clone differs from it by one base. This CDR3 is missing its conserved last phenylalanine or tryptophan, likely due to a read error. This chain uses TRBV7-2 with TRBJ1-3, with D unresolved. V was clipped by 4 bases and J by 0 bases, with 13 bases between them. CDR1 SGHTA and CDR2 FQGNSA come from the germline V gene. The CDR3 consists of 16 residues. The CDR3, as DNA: TGTGCCAGCAGCTCGAAGGGTGGGAGCTCTGGAAACACCATATATATT. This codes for CASSSKGGSSGNTIYI.

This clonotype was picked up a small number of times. CDR3 residues: CASSLALYGYTF. CDR3 nucleotides: TGTGCCAGCAGTTTAGCCCTCTATGGCTACACCTTC. The chain combines TRBV12-3 or TRBV12-4 with TRBJ1-2, with unresolved D. Trimming took off 0 bases at V and 4 bases at J, with 3 bases between the two ends. This CDR3 has 12 amino acids.

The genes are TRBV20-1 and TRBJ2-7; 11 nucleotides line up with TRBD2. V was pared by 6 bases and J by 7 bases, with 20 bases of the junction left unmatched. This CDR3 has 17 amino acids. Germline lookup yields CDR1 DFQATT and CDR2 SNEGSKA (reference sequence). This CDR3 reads CSATHASGRIEVREQYF. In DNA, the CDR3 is TGCAGTGCAACCCATGCTAGCGGGAGGATAGAGGTGCGAGAGCAGTACTTC.

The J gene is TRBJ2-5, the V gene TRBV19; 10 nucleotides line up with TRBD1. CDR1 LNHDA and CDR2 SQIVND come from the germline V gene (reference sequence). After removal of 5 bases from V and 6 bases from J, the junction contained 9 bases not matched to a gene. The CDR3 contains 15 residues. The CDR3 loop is CASSPPGQGMQTQYF. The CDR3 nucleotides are TGTGCCAGTAGTCCCCCGGGACAGGGGATGCAGACCCAGTACTTC.

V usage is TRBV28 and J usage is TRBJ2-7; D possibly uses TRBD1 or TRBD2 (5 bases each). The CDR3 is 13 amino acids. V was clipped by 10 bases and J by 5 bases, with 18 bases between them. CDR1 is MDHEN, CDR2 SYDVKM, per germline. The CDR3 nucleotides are TGTGCCACTCGGCCCCAGGTGGGGGACGAGCAGTACTTC. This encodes CATRPQVGDEQYF. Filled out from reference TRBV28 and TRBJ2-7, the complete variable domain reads DVKVTQSSRYLVKRTGEKVFLECVQDMDHENMFWYRQDPGLGLRLIYFSYDVKMKEKGDIPEGYSVSREKKERFSLILESASTNQTSMYLCATRPQVGDEQYFGPGTRLTVT.

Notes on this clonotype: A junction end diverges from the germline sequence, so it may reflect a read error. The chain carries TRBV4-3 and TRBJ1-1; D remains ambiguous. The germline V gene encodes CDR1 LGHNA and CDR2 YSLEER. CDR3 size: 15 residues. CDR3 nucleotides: TGCGTCAGCAGCCAAGATGACCAGCTCCTTGGTGAAGCTTTCTTT. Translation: CVSSQDDQLLGEAFF.

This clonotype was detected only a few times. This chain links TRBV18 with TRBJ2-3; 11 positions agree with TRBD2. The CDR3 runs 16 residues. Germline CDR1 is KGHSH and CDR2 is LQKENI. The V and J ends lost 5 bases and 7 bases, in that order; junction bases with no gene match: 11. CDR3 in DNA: TGTGCCAGCTCATCAGCTAGCGGGAGGACCGCTAATACGCAGTATTTT. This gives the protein CASSSASGRTANTQYF.

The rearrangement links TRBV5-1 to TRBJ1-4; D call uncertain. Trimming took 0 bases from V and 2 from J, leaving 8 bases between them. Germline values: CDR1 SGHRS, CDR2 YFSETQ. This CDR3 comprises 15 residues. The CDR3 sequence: CASSLVGRTNEKLFF. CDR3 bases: TGCGCCAGCAGCTTGGTGGGCAGGACTAATGAAAAACTGTTTTTT.

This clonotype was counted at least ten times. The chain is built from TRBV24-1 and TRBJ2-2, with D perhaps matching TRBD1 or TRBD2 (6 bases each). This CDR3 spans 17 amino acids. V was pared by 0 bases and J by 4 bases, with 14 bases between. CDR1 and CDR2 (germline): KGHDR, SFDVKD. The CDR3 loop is CATSDLARGESTGELFF. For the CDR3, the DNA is TGTGCCACCAGTGATTTGGCAAGGGGGGAAAGCACCGGGGAGCTGTTTTTT.

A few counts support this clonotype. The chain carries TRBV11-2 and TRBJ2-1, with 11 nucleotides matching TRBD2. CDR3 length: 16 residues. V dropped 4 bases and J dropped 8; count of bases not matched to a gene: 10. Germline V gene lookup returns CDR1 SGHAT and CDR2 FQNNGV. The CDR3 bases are TGTGCCAGCAGCTCCGCTAGCGGGAGGATTTTCGATGAGCAGTTCTTC. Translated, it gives CASSSASGRIFDEQFF.

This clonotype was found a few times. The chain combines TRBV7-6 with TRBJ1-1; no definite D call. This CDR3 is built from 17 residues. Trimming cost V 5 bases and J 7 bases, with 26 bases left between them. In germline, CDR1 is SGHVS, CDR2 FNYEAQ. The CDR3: CASSPLRRGYHRNEAFF. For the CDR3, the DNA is TGTGCCAGCAGCCCCCTGAGGAGAGGGTATCATAGAAATGAAGCTTTCTTT.

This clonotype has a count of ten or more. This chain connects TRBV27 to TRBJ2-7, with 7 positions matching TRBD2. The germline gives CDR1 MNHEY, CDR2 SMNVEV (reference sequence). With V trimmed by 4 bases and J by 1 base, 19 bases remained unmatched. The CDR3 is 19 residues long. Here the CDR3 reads CASSSLRARENNRSYEQYF. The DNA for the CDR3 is TGTGCCAGCAGTTCACTTAGGGCGCGGGAGAATAACAGATCCTACGAGCAGTACTTC.

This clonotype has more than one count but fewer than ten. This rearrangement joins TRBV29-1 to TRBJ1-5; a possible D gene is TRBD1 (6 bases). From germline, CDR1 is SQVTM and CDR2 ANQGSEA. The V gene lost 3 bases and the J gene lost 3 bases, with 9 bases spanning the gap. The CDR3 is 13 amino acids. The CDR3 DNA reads TGCAGCGTTGAGGGGGGGCCCAATCAGCCCCAGCATTTT. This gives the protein CSVEGGPNQPQHF.

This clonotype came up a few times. The CDR3 DNA sequence: TGTGCCAGCAGTTACTCGGTAGCGGGAGGGGCTGGTTTGAATGAGCAGTTCTTC. Protein: CASSYSVAGGAGLNEQFF. The chain carries TRBV6-6 and TRBJ2-1; 11 nucleotides agree with TRBD2. The germline gives CDR1 MNHNY, CDR2 SVGAGI (reference sequence). This CDR3 comprises 18 residues. V lost 0 bases to trimming and J lost 7 bases; unmatched junction nucleotides: 11.

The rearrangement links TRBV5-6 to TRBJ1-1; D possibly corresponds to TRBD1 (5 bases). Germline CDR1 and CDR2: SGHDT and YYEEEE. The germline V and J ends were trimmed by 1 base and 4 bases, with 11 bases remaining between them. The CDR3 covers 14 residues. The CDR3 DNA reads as TGTGCCAGCAGCTTGCCAGCCGGGGCCACTGAAGCTTTCTTT. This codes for CASSLPAGATEAFF.

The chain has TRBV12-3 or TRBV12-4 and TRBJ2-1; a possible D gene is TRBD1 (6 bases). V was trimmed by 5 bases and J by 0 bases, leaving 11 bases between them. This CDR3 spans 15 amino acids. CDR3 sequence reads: CASSEGHSSYNEQFF. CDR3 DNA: TGTGCCAGCAGTGAGGGACACAGCTCCTACAATGAGCAGTTCTTC.

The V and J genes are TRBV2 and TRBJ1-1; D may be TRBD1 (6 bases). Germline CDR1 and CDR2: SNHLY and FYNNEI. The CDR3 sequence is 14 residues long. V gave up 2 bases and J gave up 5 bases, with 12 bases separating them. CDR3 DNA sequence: TGTGCCAGCAGTGAAAATACAGGGTTTACTGAAGCTTTCTTT. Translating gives CASSENTGFTEAFF.

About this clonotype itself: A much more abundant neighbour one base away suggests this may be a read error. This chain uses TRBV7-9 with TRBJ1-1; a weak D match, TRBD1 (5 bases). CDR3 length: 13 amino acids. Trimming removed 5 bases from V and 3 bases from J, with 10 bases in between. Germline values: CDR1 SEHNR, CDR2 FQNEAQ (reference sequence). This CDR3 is CASSAQVYTEAFF. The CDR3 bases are TGTGCCAGCAGCGCACAGGTGTACACTGAAGCTTTCTTT.

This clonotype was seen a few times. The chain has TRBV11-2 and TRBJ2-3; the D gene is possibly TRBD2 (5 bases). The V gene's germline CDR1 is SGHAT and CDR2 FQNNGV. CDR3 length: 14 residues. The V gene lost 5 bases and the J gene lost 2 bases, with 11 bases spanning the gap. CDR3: CASSRGSHTDTQYF. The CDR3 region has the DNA TGTGCCAGCAGCCGGGGTAGCCACACAGATACGCAGTATTTT.

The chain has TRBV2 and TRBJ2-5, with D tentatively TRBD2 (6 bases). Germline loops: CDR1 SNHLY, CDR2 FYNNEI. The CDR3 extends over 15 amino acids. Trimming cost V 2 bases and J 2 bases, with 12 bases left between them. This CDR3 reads CASSETPGLQETQYF. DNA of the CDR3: TGTGCCAGCAGTGAAACCCCGGGACTTCAAGAGACCCAGTACTTC.

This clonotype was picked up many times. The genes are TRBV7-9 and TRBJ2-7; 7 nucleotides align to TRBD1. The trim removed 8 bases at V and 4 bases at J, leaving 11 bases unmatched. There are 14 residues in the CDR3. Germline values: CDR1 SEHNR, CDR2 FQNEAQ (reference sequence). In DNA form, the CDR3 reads TGTGCCAGCGGTAGGGCAGGGGGAAAGTACGAGCAGTACTTC. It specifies CASGRAGGKYEQYF.

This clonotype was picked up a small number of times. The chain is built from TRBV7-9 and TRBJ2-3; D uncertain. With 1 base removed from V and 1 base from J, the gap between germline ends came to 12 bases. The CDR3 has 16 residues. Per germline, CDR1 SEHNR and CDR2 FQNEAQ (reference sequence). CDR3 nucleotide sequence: TGTGCCAGCAGCTTAGTGTCCGGGTCGCGCACAGATACGCAGTATTTT. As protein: CASSLVSGSRTDTQYF.

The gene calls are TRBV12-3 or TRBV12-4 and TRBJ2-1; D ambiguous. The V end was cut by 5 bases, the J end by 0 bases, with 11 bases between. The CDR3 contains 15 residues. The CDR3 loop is CASSPDLSSYNEQFF. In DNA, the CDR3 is TGTGCCAGCAGTCCGGACCTTAGCTCCTACAATGAGCAGTTCTTC.

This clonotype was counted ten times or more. CDR3 bases: TGTGCCAGCAGCCCGACCTATAGCCGCACACCTTACGAGCAGTACTTC. It translates to CASSPTYSRTPYEQYF. The chain carries TRBV11-2 and TRBJ2-7; D is unresolved. In germline, CDR1 is SGHAT, CDR2 FQNNGV. With 5 bases removed from V and 4 bases from J, the gap between germline ends came to 21 bases. This CDR3 contains 16 residues.